The present T cell receptor (beta chain) was sequenced within a study of prognosis after radiotherapy for stage I lung cancer. Study as a whole: SBRT spanned 3 to 5 fractions, reaching a biologically effective dose of at least 100 Gy.

V trimming: 12 bases; J trimming: 10 bases; junction bases outside the gene matches: 10. The length of the CDR3 is 13 residues. Per germline, CDR1 KGHDR and CDR2 SFDVKD. With two-round multiplex PCR, TCR beta CDR3 sequences were amplified from genomic DNA. During first-round PCR, primers specific to each TRBV and TRBJ gene were used. Using its own MiXCR run on the multiplex PCR reads, TCRdb lists one record per CDR3 protein. Of approximately 14,000 distinct CDR3 sequences detected, approximately 55% appear once; the ten largest clones hold more than 30%. Peripheral blood, in roughly 5.8-milliliter volumes, was drawn at each of two time points. Overall study findings and caveats: Reportedly, patients with and without metastases differed in TRBV and TRBJ gene usage.

Concerning this clonotype: Its antigen is undetermined.

V gene TRBV24-1 combines with J gene TRBJ2-1, with 11 bases fitting TRBD2. Specimen: PBMCs, collected before or after stereotactic body radiation therapy (not recorded which). The clonotype was recovered from a donor over 45 with non-small cell lung cancer. This chain's CDR3 is CASGTSGLEEQFF. CDR3 DNA: TGTGCCTCCGGGACTAGCGGTTTGGAAGAGCAGTTCTTC.